A single sample is the source of the 10 T cell receptor beta chains below, sequenced in a study of blood T cells in healthy people across ages. Alongside a J-beta primer mix, a sample-barcoded 5' primer served in a second PCR lasting 7 to 11 cycles. TCRdb independently ran MiXCR on the 5' RACE reads; one entry per CDR3 protein. The data contain some 1,000,000 distinct CDR3 sequences, under 30% of them singletons. This sample was shared with a second study, whose subject was T cells of mothers and their children.

Sequencing was carried out using blood. Every receptor here comes from a girl aged 2 to 9 in good health.

The sample holds many counts of this clonotype. The chain joins TRBV7-8 to TRBJ2-5, with D unclear. V lost 8 bases, J lost 2 bases, and 12 bases lay in between. CDR3 size: 13 residues. Germline values: CDR1 SGHVS, CDR2 FQNEAQ. For the CDR3, the DNA is TGTGCCAGCTCGGAAGGCTTGCAAGAGACCCAGTACTTC. Amino acids: CASSEGLQETQYF.

The chain has TRBV20-1 and TRBJ2-7, with a possible D match to TRBD1 (6 bases). This CDR3 is built from 14 residues. Germline V gene sequence: CDR1 DFQATT, CDR2 SNEGSKA (reference sequence). With 1 base removed from V and 4 bases from J, the gap between germline ends came to 14 bases. In DNA form, the CDR3 reads TGCAGTGCTAGAGCCCCGGACAGAGAGTACGAGCAGTACTTC. Protein: CSARAPDREYEQYF.

Comment on this clonotype: The junction differs from germline at one of its ends, possibly a read error. The CDR3 sequence is CAGSGTPGHNERFF. CDR3 coding DNA: TGTGCCGGATCCGGGACCCCAGGGCACAATGAGCGGTTCTTC. J is TRBJ2-5 and V is TRBV7-2; D possibly uses TRBD1 or TRBD2 (5 bases each). Germline lookup yields CDR1 SGHTA and CDR2 FQGNSA. The CDR3 totals 14 residues.

This clonotype came up a few times. V gene TRBV4-1 combines with J gene TRBJ2-1; TRBD2 might be the D (6 bases). Germline values: CDR1 MGHRA, CDR2 YSYEKL. V was clipped by 0 bases and J by 5 bases, with 14 bases between them. This CDR3 has 16 amino acids. CDR3 DNA: TGCGCCAGCAGCCAAGAATTGGGGGGACCCCACAATGAGCAGTTCTTC. Translated: CASSQELGGPHNEQFF.

This chain uses TRBV27 with TRBJ2-7, with 8 nucleotides matching TRBD1. Germline V lookup: CDR1 MNHEY, CDR2 SMNVEV (reference sequence). Germline trimming cut 5 bases from V and 0 bases from J; bases unmatched to any gene: 6. This CDR3 contains 15 residues. The CDR3 sequence is CASSLSGGDSYEQYF. CDR3 nucleotide sequence: TGTGCCAGCAGTCTCTCAGGGGGCGACTCCTACGAGCAGTACTTC.

The chain is built from TRBV11-3 and TRBJ2-3; a weak D match, TRBD2 (7 bases). This CDR3 has 15 residues. CDR1 and CDR2 (germline): SGHNT, YENEEA. The ends were cut back, 5 bases at V and 4 bases at J, with 16 bases in the middle. CDR3 loop: CASSQRGGRADTQYF. The DNA of the CDR3 is TGTGCCAGCAGCCAAAGGGGGGGGCGAGCAGATACGCAGTATTTT.

V is TRBV15 and J is TRBJ2-1, with 7 positions matching TRBD1. The CDR3 spans 14 residues. The germline CDR1 and CDR2 sequences are LNHNV and YYDKDF (reference sequence). Losses at the gene ends were 0 bases for V and 8 bases for J; bases not matched to a gene: 4. This CDR3 is CATSRDRQGDEQFF. As DNA, the CDR3 is TGTGCCACCAGCAGAGATCGGCAGGGGGATGAGCAGTTCTTC.

This clonotype was found a few times. The chain joins TRBV29-1 to TRBJ1-3; D call uncertain. V was trimmed by 0 bases and J by 4 bases, leaving 7 bases between them. The CDR3 contains 13 residues. Germline V lookup: CDR1 SQVTM, CDR2 ANQGSEA. DNA of the CDR3: TGCAGCGTTGAAGATTTCGGAGGAAACACCATATATTTT. It specifies CSVEDFGGNTIYF.

This clonotype occurred a few times. The rearrangement joins TRBV20-1 to TRBJ1-2; 9 bases line up with TRBD1. The junction had 16 bases not matched to a gene; V was cut back by 3 bases and J by 5 bases. CDR3 length equals 17 residues. The germline gives CDR1 DFQATT, CDR2 SNEGSKA (reference sequence). CDR3 sequence: CSASLRDRDLGGYGYTF. The CDR3, as DNA: TGCAGTGCTAGTTTGCGGGACAGGGACTTAGGGGGATATGGCTACACCTTC.

The chain is built from TRBV20-1 and TRBJ2-3; D call uncertain. The CDR3 spans 15 residues. Trimming shortened V by 6 bases and J by 1 base, and 17 bases separated the two germline ends. Germline CDR1 DFQATT, CDR2 SNEGSKA (reference sequence). This chain's CDR3 is CSADLATPGTDTQYF. The DNA for the CDR3 is TGCAGTGCCGATCTGGCCACCCCGGGCACAGATACGCAGTATTTT.